These T cell receptor beta chains were read from a single sample in a study of read filtering for tumor transcriptome and immune sequencing. TCRdb recomputed calls from the reads with MiXCR, one row per CDR3 protein. The table records roughly 93,000 distinct CDR3 sequences, roughly 21% of them present only once. Material for sequencing was a population of CD138-negative cells sorted from bone marrow. The source of these receptors is a donor at least 40 years old with multiple myeloma. CDR3s include the opening cysteine and the closing phenylalanine or tryptophan. A D gene is named only where the DNA matches it firmly. Not every row has a clone size; where given, it reads once, few, many or a size class.

j_call: TRBJ2-1; clone_size: many; d_call: TRBD2; v_call: TRBV7-3; cdr3_aa: CASSLGRGGYNEQFF; cdr3_nt: TGTGCCAGCAGCTTAGGGCGGGGGGGTTACAATGAGCAGTTCTTC
j_call: TRBJ1-2; clone_size: many; d_call: .; v_call: TRBV24-1; cdr3_aa: CATSDWGGGYTF; cdr3_nt: TGTGCCACCAGTGATTGGGGAGGCGGCTACACCTTC
j_call: TRBJ1-3; clone_size: few; d_call: .; v_call: TRBV15; cdr3_aa: CATRDSSGNTIYF; cdr3_nt: TGTGCCACCAGGGACAGCTCTGGAAACACCATATATTTT
j_call: TRBJ1-5; clone_size: many; d_call: .; v_call: TRBV18; cdr3_aa: CASSPGFDNQPQHF; cdr3_nt: TGTGCCAGCTCACCAGGCTTCGACAATCAGCCCCAGCATTTT
j_call: TRBJ2-1; clone_size: few; d_call: .; v_call: TRBV2; cdr3_aa: CASSPIYEQFF; cdr3_nt: TGTGCTAGCAGCCCCATCTATGAGCAGTTCTTC
j_call: TRBJ2-7; clone_size: many; d_call: TRBD1; v_call: TRBV7-9; cdr3_aa: CASSLAPWTGGDYEQYF; cdr3_nt: TGTGCCAGCAGCTTAGCCCCCTGGACAGGGGGCGACTACGAGCAGTACTTC
j_call: TRBJ1-1; clone_size: many; d_call: .; v_call: TRBV2; cdr3_aa: CASSGQPNTEAFF; cdr3_nt: TGTGCCAGCAGCGGACAGCCCAACACTGAAGCTTTCTTT
j_call: TRBJ1-1; clone_size: many; d_call: .; v_call: TRBV10-3; cdr3_aa: CAISAGGRGTEAFF; cdr3_nt: TGTGCCATCAGTGCCGGAGGTAGGGGCACTGAAGCTTTCTTT
j_call: TRBJ1-6; clone_size: many; d_call: .; v_call: TRBV19; cdr3_aa: CASSHRTWGNSPLHF; cdr3_nt: TGTGCCAGTAGTCACAGGACCTGGGGAAATTCACCCCTCCACTTT
j_call: TRBJ1-1; clone_size: .; d_call: TRBD1; v_call: TRBV7-9; cdr3_aa: CASSSAPGQGVNTEAFF; cdr3_nt: TGTGCCAGCAGCTCAGCTCCGGGACAGGGGGTGAACACTGAAGCTTTCTTT
j_call: TRBJ1-2; clone_size: many; d_call: .; v_call: TRBV28; cdr3_aa: CASRTTTDGYGYTF; cdr3_nt: TGTGCCAGCAGAACGACCACCGATGGTTATGGCTACACATTC